This is a list of T cell receptor beta chains from one sample in a study of tumor and adjacent non-tumor tissue in lung cancer. TCRdb ran MiXCR on the multiplex PCR reads and lists one entry per CDR3 protein. The sample consists of about 66,000 distinct CDR3 sequences, approximately 73% of them appearing once. Sequencing was done on a sample of lung tumor tissue. All receptors come from a man aged 55 to 70 with non-small cell lung cancer. Both conserved end residues are part of each CDR3.

CDR3 length: 15; V gene: TRBV6-6; CDR3 protein: CASSYSSKKGHSYTF
CDR3 length: 15; V gene: TRBV7-9; CDR3 protein: CASSSTSSYNSPLHF
CDR3 length: 13; V gene: TRBV5-1; CDR3 protein: CASSPPATGELFF
CDR3 length: 12; V gene: TRBV11-2; CDR3 protein: CASSPGGFGYTF
CDR3 length: 12; V gene: TRBV6-1; CDR3 protein: CASWGTTGELFF
CDR3 length: 14; V gene: TRBV6-6; CDR3 protein: CASSSRGQLKKLLF
CDR3 length: 12; V gene: TRBV29-1; CDR3 protein: CTVELGPAGAFF
CDR3 length: 15; V gene: TRBV29-1; CDR3 protein: CSVDGHLASQAAQYF
CDR3 length: 13; V gene: TRBV29-1; CDR3 protein: CRLKGVGNTETFF
CDR3 length: 16; V gene: TRBV11-3; CDR3 protein: CASSVGIGTGNYEQNF
CDR3 length: 16; V gene: TRBV29-1; CDR3 protein: CSVEPPLAGLVDTQYF
CDR3 length: 15; V gene: TRBV20-1; CDR3 protein: CSVTDDRGPTYEQYF
CDR3 length: 14; V gene: TRBV29-1; CDR3 protein: CSVRLGQGAHEQFF
CDR3 length: 14; V gene: TRBV20-1; CDR3 protein: CSATGTSGKNIQYF
CDR3 length: 14; V gene: TRBV11-1; CDR3 protein: CVSSLTGLAETQYF
CDR3 length: 16; V gene: TRBV5-4; CDR3 protein: CASRTLEGASTDTQYF
CDR3 length: 12; V gene: TRBV7-9; CDR3 protein: CASCLGTGEMFF
CDR3 length: 15; V gene: TRBV11-2; CDR3 protein: CATSPWAAGVNEQFF
CDR3 length: 14; V gene: TRBV11-3; CDR3 protein: CVSSPRQDQETQYF
CDR3 length: 13; V gene: TRBV20-1; CDR3 protein: CSAIGHCGNTVYF
CDR3 length: 13; V gene: TRBV28; CDR3 protein: CGSTQSGTDTQYF
CDR3 length: 16; V gene: TRBV7-9; CDR3 protein: CASSPSGTGAYNEQFF
CDR3 length: 15; V gene: TRBV20-1; CDR3 protein: CSARGRAQNYNEQFF
CDR3 length: 16; V gene: TRBV20-1; CDR3 protein: CSARDRWDRVSYEQYF
CDR3 length: 14; V gene: TRBV6-1; CDR3 protein: CASVGTAFKYGYTF
CDR3 length: 12; V gene: TRBV29-1; CDR3 protein: CSAYMPRNEAFF